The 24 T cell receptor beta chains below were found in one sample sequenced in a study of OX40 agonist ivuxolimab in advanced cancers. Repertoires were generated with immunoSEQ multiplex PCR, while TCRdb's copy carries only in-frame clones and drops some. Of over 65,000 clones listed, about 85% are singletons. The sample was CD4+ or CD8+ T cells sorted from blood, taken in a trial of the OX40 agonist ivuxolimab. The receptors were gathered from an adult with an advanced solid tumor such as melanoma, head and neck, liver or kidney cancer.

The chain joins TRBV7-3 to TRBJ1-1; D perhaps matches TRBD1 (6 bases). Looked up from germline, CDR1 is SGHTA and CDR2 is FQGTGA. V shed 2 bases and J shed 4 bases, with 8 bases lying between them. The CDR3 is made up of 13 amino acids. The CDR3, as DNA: TGTGCCAGCAGCTTACGGGGGGCCACTGAAGCTTTCTTT. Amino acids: CASSLRGATEAFF.

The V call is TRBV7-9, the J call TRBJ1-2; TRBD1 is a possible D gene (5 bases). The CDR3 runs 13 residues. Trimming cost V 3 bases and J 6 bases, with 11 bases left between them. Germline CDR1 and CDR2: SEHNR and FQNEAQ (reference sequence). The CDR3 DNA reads TGTGCCAGCAGCTTTAGGGGCGGCAATGGCTACACCTTC. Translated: CASSFRGGNGYTF.

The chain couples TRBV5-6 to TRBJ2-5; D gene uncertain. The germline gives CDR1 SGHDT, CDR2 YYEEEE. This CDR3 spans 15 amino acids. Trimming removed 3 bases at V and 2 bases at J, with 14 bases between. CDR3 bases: TGTGCCAGCAGCTCAATTACTGGTTATCAAGAGACCCAGTACTTC. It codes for CASSSITGYQETQYF.

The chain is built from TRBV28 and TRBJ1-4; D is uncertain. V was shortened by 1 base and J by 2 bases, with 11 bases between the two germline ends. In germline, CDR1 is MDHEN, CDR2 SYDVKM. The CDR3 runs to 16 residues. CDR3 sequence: CASSLFARGTNEKLFF. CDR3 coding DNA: TGTGCCAGCAGTTTATTTGCCCGAGGTACTAATGAAAAACTGTTTTTT.

Here the CDR3 reads CASGGRGDTQYF. CDR3 coding DNA: TGTGCCAGCGGAGGGCGTGGAGATACGCAGTATTTT. The V call is TRBV6-1, the J call TRBJ2-3, with D possibly matching TRBD2 (6 bases). This CDR3 has 12 residues. Germline loops: CDR1 MNHNS, CDR2 SASEGT. The ends were cut back, 8 bases at V and 5 bases at J, with 11 bases in the middle.

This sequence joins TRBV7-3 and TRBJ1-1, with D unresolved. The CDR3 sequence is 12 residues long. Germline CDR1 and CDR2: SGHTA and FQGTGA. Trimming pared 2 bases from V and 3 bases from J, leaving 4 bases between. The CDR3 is CASSLAHTEAFF. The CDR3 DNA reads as TGTGCCAGCAGCTTAGCGCACACTGAAGCTTTCTTT.

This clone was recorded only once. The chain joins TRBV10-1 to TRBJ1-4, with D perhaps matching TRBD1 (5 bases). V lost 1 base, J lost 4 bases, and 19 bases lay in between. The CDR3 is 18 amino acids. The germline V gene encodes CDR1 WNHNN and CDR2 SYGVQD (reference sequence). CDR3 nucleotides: TGCGCCAGCAGTGAGTGGAAGGGACCGGATCCCCTTAATGAAAAACTGTTTTTT. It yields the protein CASSEWKGPDPLNEKLFF.

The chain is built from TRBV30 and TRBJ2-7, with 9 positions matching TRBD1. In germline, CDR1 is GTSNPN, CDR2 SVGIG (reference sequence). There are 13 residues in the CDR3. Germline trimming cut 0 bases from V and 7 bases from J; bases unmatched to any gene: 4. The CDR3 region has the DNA TGTGCCTGGAGTGTACAGGGGGCGAGGGAGCAGTACTTC. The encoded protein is CAWSVQGAREQYF.

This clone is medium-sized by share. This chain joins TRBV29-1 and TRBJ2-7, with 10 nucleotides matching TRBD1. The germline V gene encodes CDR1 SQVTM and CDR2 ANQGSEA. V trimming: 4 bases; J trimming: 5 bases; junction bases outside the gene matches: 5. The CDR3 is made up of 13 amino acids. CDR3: CSVVGQGNDEQYF. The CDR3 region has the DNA TGCAGCGTTGTGGGACAGGGGAACGACGAGCAGTACTTC.

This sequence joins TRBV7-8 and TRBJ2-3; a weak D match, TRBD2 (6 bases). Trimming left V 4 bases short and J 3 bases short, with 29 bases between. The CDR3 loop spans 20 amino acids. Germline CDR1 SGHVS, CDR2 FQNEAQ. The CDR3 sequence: CASSSEGGSGRIVRTDTQYF. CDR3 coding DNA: TGTGCCAGCAGCTCGGAAGGTGGATCAGGGAGGATTGTACGAACAGATACGCAGTATTTT.

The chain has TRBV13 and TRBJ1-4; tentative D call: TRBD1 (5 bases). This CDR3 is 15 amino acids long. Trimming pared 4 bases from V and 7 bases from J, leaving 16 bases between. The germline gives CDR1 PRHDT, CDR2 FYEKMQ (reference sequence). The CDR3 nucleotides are TGTGCCAGCAGCTCCCGCTCAGGGAATTTTGAAAAACTGTTTTTT. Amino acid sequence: CASSSRSGNFEKLFF. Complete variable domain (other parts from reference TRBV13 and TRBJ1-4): AAGVIQSPRHLIKEKRETATLKCYPIPRHDTVYWYQQGPGQDPQFLISFYEKMQSDKGSIPDRFSAQQFSDYHSELNMSSLELGDSALYFCASSSRSGNFEKLFFGSGTQLSVL.

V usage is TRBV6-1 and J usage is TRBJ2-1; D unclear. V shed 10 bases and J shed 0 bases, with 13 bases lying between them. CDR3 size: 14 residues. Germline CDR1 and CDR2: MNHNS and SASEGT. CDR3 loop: CAILATSSYNEQFF. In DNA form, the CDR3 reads TGTGCCATCCTCGCAACCTCCTCCTACAATGAGCAGTTCTTC.

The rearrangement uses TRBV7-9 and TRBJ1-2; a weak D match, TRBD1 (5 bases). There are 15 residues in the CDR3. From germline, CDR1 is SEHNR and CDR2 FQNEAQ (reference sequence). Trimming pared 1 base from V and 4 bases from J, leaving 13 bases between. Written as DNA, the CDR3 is TGTGCCAGCAGCTTAGGCGAGGGGCTCGGCTATGGCTACACCTTC. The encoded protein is CASSLGEGLGYGYTF.

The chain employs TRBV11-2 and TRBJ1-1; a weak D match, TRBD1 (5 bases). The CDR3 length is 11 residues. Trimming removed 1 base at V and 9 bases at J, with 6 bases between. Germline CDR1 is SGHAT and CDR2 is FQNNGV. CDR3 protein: CASSLGQKAFF. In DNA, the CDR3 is TGTGCCAGCAGCTTAGGACAGAAAGCTTTCTTT.

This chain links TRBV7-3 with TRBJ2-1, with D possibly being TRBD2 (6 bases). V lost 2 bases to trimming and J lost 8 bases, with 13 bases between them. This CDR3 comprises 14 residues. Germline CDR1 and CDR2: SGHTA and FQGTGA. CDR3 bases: TGTGCCAGCAGCTTATCGACGGGAGTTTATGAGCAGTTCTTC. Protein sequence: CASSLSTGVYEQFF.

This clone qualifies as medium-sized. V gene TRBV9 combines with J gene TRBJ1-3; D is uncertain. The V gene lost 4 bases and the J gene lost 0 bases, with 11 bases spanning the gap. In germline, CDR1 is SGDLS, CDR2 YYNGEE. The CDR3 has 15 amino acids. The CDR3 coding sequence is TGTGCCAGCAGCCCCTCCACCTCCTCTGGAAACACCATATATTTT. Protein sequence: CASSPSTSSGNTIYF.

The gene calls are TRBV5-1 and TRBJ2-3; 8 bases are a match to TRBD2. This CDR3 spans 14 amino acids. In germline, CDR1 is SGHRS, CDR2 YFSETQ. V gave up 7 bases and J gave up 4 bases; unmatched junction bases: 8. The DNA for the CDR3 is TGCGCCAGCGCCCGGGGCGGGGGGTCAGATACGCAGTATTTT. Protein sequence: CASARGGGSDTQYF.

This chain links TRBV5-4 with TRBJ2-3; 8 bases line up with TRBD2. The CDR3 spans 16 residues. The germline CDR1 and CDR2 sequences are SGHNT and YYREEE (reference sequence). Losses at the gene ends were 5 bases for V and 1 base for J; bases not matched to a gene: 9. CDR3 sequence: CASRPGGGRRTDTQYF. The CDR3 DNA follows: TGTGCCAGCAGACCCGGGGGGGGCAGGCGCACAGATACGCAGTATTTT.

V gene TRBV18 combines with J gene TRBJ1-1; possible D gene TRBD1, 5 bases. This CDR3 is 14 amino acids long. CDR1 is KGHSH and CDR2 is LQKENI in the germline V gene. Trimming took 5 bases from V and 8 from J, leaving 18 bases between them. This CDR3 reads CASSANTAGPEAFF. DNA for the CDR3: TGTGCCAGCTCAGCAAATACGGCAGGGCCAGAAGCTTTCTTT.

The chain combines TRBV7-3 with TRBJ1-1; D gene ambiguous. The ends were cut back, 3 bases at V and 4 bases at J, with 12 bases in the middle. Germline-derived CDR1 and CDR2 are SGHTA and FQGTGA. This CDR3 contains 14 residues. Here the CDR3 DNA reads TGTGCCAGCAGCTTTAGCAGGAGCAGCACTGAAGCTTTCTTT. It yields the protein CASSFSRSSTEAFF.

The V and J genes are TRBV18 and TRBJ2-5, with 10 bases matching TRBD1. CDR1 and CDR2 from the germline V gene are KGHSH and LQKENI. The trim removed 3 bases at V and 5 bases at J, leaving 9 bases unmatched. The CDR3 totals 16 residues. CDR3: CASSPPGTGALETQYF. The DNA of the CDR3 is TGTGCCAGCTCACCGCCCGGGACAGGGGCCCTCGAGACCCAGTACTTC. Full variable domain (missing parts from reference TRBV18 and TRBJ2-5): NAGVMQNPRHLVRRRGQEARLRCSPMKGHSHVYWYRQLPEEGLKFMVYLQKENIIDESGMPKERFSAEFPKEGPSILRIQQVVRGDSAAYFCASSPPGTGALETQYFGPGTRLLVL.

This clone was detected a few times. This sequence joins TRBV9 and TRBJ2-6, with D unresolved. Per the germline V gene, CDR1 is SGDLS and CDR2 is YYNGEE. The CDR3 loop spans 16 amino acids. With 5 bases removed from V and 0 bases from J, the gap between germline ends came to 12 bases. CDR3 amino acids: CASSPDPYSGANVLTF. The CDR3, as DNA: TGTGCCAGCAGTCCAGATCCCTACTCTGGGGCCAACGTCCTGACTTTC.

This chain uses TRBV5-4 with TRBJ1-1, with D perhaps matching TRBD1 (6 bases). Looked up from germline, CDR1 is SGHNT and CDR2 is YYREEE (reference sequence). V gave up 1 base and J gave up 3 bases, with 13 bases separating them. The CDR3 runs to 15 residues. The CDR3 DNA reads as TGTGCCAGCAGCTTGTTTACAGGGAAATACACTGAAGCTTTCTTT. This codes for CASSLFTGKYTEAFF.

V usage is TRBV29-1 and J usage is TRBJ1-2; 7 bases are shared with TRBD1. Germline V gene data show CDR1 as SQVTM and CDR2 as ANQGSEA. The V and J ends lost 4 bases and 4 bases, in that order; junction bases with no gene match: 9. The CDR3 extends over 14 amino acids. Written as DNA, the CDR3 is TGCAGCGTTGCGGTACAGGGGTCGTCCTATGGCTACACCTTC. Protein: CSVAVQGSSYGYTF.